This entry lists 14 T cell receptor beta chains sequenced from one sample in a study of ipilimumab plus nivolumab after autologous stem cell transplantation. Method: immunoSEQ multiplex PCR; TCRdb's copy keeps in-frame clones and lacks some. The table records 84,000 or so clones, around 80% of them present only once. Sequencing used PBMCs, obtained in a trial of ipilimumab plus nivolumab as post-transplant consolidation. The receptors were gathered from a male donor with diffuse large B-cell lymphoma.

The rearrangement joins TRBV6-6 to TRBJ1-3; possible D gene TRBD1, 5 bases. The CDR3 has 14 residues. CDR1 is MNHNY and CDR2 is SVGAGI in the germline V gene (reference sequence). Trimming took 0 bases from V and 12 from J, leaving 15 bases between them. CDR3 sequence (DNA): TGTGCCAGCAGTTACTCGAGCCAGGGTCAAGGCATATATTTT. Its protein is CASSYSSQGQGIYF.

The chain combines TRBV6-1 with TRBJ1-2; D not certain. The V gene's germline CDR1 is MNHNS and CDR2 SASEGT. V gave up 2 bases and J gave up 8 bases, with 18 bases separating them. The CDR3 is 15 residues long. CDR3 amino acids: CASSELRGEPWGYTF. The DNA of the CDR3 is TGTGCCAGCAGTGAACTACGAGGTGAGCCTTGGGGCTACACCTTC.

V is TRBV7-8 and J is TRBJ1-1, with TRBD1 matching 7 bases. Germline CDR1 and CDR2: SGHVS and FQNEAQ. CDR3 length: 15 residues. The V segment lost 7 bases and the J segment 1 base; nucleotides outside the gene matches: 9. CDR3 protein: CASTHRDSSNTEAFF. CDR3 DNA sequence: TGTGCCAGCACCCACCGGGACAGTTCGAACACTGAAGCTTTCTTT.

The chain combines TRBV5-1 with TRBJ2-3, with D perhaps matching TRBD2 (5 bases). The V gene's germline CDR1 is SGHRS and CDR2 YFSETQ. The CDR3 contains 15 residues. Trimming stripped 2 bases from V and 2 bases from J, with 12 bases between. DNA for the CDR3: TGCGCCAGCAGCTTAGCGGATTCAATCACAGATACGCAGTATTTT. It translates to CASSLADSITDTQYF.

There are a few counts of this clone. The chain carries TRBV4-1 and TRBJ2-5, with D possibly being TRBD1 (6 bases). This CDR3 has 15 amino acids. Trimming removed 4 bases at V and 3 bases at J, with 15 bases between. Germline V lookup: CDR1 MGHRA, CDR2 YSYEKL. In nucleotides, the CDR3 is TGCGCCAGCAGCCGCGCTACAGGGCTTGAAGAGACCCAGTACTTC. It yields the protein CASSRATGLEETQYF.

The chain couples TRBV4-1 to TRBJ2-7; D perhaps matches TRBD2 (6 bases). Looked up from germline, CDR1 is MGHRA and CDR2 is YSYEKL. CDR3 length equals 16 residues. Trimming removed 3 bases from V and 1 base from J, with 16 bases in between. The CDR3 DNA sequence: TGCGCCAGCAGCCACCCCCGGGACTGGAAGTCCTACGAGCAGTACTTC. It encodes CASSHPRDWKSYEQYF.

The V call is TRBV5-4, the J call TRBJ1-5; D unresolved. The CDR3 loop spans 13 amino acids. The germline V gene has CDR1 SGHNT and CDR2 YYREEE (reference sequence). Trimming removed 3 bases from V and 9 bases from J, with 13 bases in between. The CDR3 is CASSSSPLGPQHF. CDR3 sequence (DNA): TGTGCCAGCAGCTCCTCCCCCCTAGGGCCCCAGCATTTT.

The chain employs TRBV19 and TRBJ2-7, with 8 nucleotides matching TRBD1. Germline CDR1 and CDR2: LNHDA and SQIVND (reference sequence). This CDR3 region has 15 residues. V trimming: 5 bases; J trimming: 1 base; junction bases outside the gene matches: 7. This chain's CDR3 is CASSSPGTGSYEQYF. CDR3 DNA sequence: TGTGCCAGTAGTTCCCCCGGGACAGGTTCCTACGAGCAGTACTTC.

J is TRBJ2-5 and V is TRBV11-2, with TRBD1 matching over 9 bases. V was clipped by 2 bases and J by 2 bases; unmatched bases: 3. Germline-derived CDR1 and CDR2 are SGHAT and FQNNGV. The CDR3 sequence is 15 residues long. CDR3 in DNA: TGTGCCAGCAGCTTAACAGGACAGGGGCAAGAGACCCAGTACTTC. Translating gives CASSLTGQGQETQYF.

The chain has TRBV11-3 and TRBJ2-1, with 8 bases fitting TRBD2. The CDR3 is made up of 12 amino acids. The ends lost 4 bases at V and 10 bases at J; junction bases unmatched: 3. Germline-derived CDR1 and CDR2 are SGHNT and YENEEA. For the CDR3, the DNA is TGTGCCAGCAGCTCACGACTAGCGGAGCAGTTCTTC. This translates into CASSSRLAEQFF.

V is TRBV27 and J is TRBJ1-2; D remains unclear. The germline V gene has CDR1 MNHEY and CDR2 SMNVEV (reference sequence). Trimming pared 4 bases from V and 4 bases from J, leaving 13 bases between. The CDR3 is 14 residues long. This CDR3 reads CASSCGAGCYGYTF. Here the CDR3 DNA reads TGTGCCAGCAGTTGCGGCGCAGGCTGCTATGGCTACACCTTC.

CDR3: CASSRDLGAFF. In nucleotides, the CDR3 is TGTGCCAGCTCACGGGACCTCGGAGCTTTCTTT. V and J are TRBV18 and TRBJ1-1; perhaps TRBD1 as D (5 bases). Trimming took 4 bases from V and 10 from J, leaving 10 bases between them. The CDR3 is 11 amino acids. Germline lookup yields CDR1 KGHSH and CDR2 LQKENI.

The V and J genes are TRBV6-5 and TRBJ2-3; a weak D match, TRBD2 (6 bases). The CDR3 is made up of 15 amino acids. Germline assignment: CDR1 MNHEY and CDR2 SVGAGI. The V end lost 2 bases, the J end lost 2 bases, and 11 bases lay between the germline ends. CDR3 sequence: CASSYRAGTTDTQYF. In DNA, the CDR3 is TGTGCCAGCAGTTACCGGGCGGGGACCACAGATACGCAGTATTTT.

This chain uses TRBV19 with TRBJ2-2, with 10 bases matching TRBD1. CDR1 is LNHDA and CDR2 is SQIVND in the germline V gene (reference sequence). Losses at the gene ends were 5 bases for V and 7 bases for J; bases not matched to a gene: 7. This CDR3 region has 15 residues. In DNA, the CDR3 is TGTGCCAGTAGTCCGAGACAGGGGGCTTTCGGGGAGCTGTTTTTT. Its protein product is CASSPRQGAFGELFF.